These T cell receptor beta chains were read from a single sample in a study of cytomegalovirus exposure and HLA in healthy donors. Method: immunoSEQ multiplex PCR; TCRdb's copy keeps in-frame clones and lacks some. The table has roughly 86,000 clones, over 60% seen once. Sequencing was carried out using PBMCs. The receptors were gathered from a woman between 50 and 59 years old in good health and CMV-seropositive. Both conserved end residues are part of each CDR3. The D gene is left open where the match is weak. Size is stated for part of the rows, as once, few or many counts, or as a class when the clone is expanded.

cdr3_nt cdr3_aa d_call j_call clone_size v_call
TGTGCCAGCAACTCTCAGGGGGCCAACTATGGCTACACCTTC CASNSQGANYGYTF TRBD1 TRBJ1-2 few TRBV2
TGTGCCAGCAGCCCCCCGGACACAAGAGAGGGCTACACCTTC CASSPPDTREGYTF NA TRBJ1-2 NA TRBV7-6
TGCGCCAGCAGCCAAGAACTCCTGCGGGGGGTCACAGAGACCCAGTACTTC CASSQELLRGVTETQYF TRBD2 TRBJ2-5 few TRBV4-1
TGTGCCAGCAGCGACGGGCAGGGATACACTGAAGCTTTCTTT CASSDGQGYTEAFF NA TRBJ1-1 NA TRBV9
TGTGCCAGCTCACCACCGGGAGACGAGACCCAGTACTTC CASSPPGDETQYF NA TRBJ2-5 few TRBV18
TGTGCCAGCAGTTTATCCCAGGGCTCTGAAGCTTTCTTT CASSLSQGSEAFF NA TRBJ1-1 NA TRBV27
TGTGCCAGCAGTACCGGTATCGCAGAGACCCAGTACTTC CASSTGIAETQYF NA TRBJ2-5 NA TRBV6-1
TGTGCCAGCAGAGATACAGGGAGTCAGCCCCAGCATTTT CASRDTGSQPQHF NA TRBJ1-5 NA TRBV6-1
TGTGCCAGTAGTGAGGACACGTTTAACTATGGCTACACCTTC CASSEDTFNYGYTF NA TRBJ1-2 NA TRBV19
TGCGCCAGCAGCTTGTTTCAGGGGTCCCACGAGCAGTACTTC CASSLFQGSHEQYF NA TRBJ2-7 few TRBV5-1
TGTGCCAGCAGGAGGGGAGATGGGAGGTTGGGGGGAAGGAACACTGAAGCTTTCTTT CASRRGDGRLGGRNTEAFF NA TRBJ1-1 NA TRBV2
TGTGCCAGCAGTTTAAACGGGGAGGGCTACACCTTC CASSLNGEGYTF NA TRBJ1-2 NA TRBV28
TGTGCCAGCAGTACCCCATCAGGTATGTTCACTGAAGCTTTCTTT CASSTPSGMFTEAFF NA TRBJ1-1 NA TRBV28
TGTGCCAGCAGTTCCTTCCGACTAGCGGGGAAACAAGAGACCCAGTACTTC CASSSFRLAGKQETQYF TRBD2 TRBJ2-5 NA TRBV27
TGTGCCAGCAGCGAAGGGGGGGACTACGAGCAGTACTTC CASSEGGDYEQYF NA TRBJ2-7 NA TRBV25-1